The 2 T cell receptor beta chains below all came from one sample that was sequenced in a study of vaccination effects on CD4 cells after COVID-19. TCRdb keeps only in-frame clones here, not all; method: immunoSEQ multiplex PCR. This sample has 65,000 to 70,000 clones, with roughly 79% found just once. ViraFEST used viral peptide pools to expand antigen-specific CD4+ T cells before sequencing. Isolating CD4+ T cells followed approximately 11 days of culture. Two-dose BNT162b2 or mRNA-1273 vaccination was given to participants. Antigen specificity for these receptors is unknown. This specimen was CD4+ T cells from PBMCs cultured with HCoV-OC43 spike peptides, taken after COVID-19 vaccination. The sample's subset: HCoV-OC43 spike overlapping peptide pool stimulation. The receptors originated from a human donor who received a COVID-19 vaccine.

The table lists this clone with a few counts. The chain combines TRBV5-6 with TRBJ1-5; tentative D call: TRBD1 (6 bases). With 5 bases removed from V and 3 bases from J, the gap between germline ends came to 15 bases. Germline assignment: CDR1 SGHDT and CDR2 YYEEEE. The CDR3 is 15 amino acids. CDR3 amino acids: CASSRQDYPNQPQHF. DNA for the CDR3: TGTGCCAGCAGTAGACAGGACTATCCCAATCAGCCCCAGCATTTT.

This chain uses TRBV6-2 or TRBV6-3 with TRBJ1-6, with a weak D call TRBD1 (6 bases). The CDR3 extends over 13 amino acids. In germline, CDR1 is MNHEY, CDR2 SVGEGT. The V gene lost 5 bases and the J gene lost 17 bases, with 19 bases spanning the gap. This CDR3 is CASSPPFRGGIHF. DNA of the CDR3: TGTGCCAGCAGTCCCCCATTCAGAGGGGGGATCCACTTT.